Described below is a single TCR beta chain sequence and its context. The sample is drawn from a study of T cells after yellow fever vaccination. Germline lookup yields CDR1 SEHNR and CDR2 FQNEAQ (reference sequence). V was shortened by 2 bases and J by 5 bases, with 12 bases between the two germline ends. The CDR3 spans 14 residues. TCRdb re-called the 5' RACE reads through MiXCR, storing one row per CDR3 protein. The data show a few hundred thousand distinct CDR3 sequences, with roughly a sixth seen just once and 17% held by the top ten. This chain uses TRBV7-9 with TRBJ1-1; no reliable D call. This clonotype was sampled from a man aged 18 to 30 who received the YFV17D yellow fever vaccine. The starting material was PBMCs, obtained around 5 days after the first yellow fever vaccination. The chain's CDR3 is CASSLFLWETEAFF. The DNA of the CDR3 is TGTGCCAGCAGCTTATTTTTATGGGAAACTGAAGCTTTCTTT.